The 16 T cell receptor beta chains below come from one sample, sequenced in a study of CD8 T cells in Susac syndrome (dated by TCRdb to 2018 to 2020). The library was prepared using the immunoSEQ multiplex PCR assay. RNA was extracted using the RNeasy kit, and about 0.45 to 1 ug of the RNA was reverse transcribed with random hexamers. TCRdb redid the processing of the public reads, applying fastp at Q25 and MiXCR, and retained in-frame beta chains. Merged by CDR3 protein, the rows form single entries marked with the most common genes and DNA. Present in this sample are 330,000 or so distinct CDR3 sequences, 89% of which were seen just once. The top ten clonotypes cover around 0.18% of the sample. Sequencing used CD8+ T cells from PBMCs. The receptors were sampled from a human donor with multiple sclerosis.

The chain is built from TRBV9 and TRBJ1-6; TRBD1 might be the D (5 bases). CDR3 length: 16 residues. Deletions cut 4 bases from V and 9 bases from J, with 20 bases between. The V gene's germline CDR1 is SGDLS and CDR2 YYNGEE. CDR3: CASSPSAGQGGSPLHF. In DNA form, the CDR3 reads TGTGCCAGCAGCCCATCAGCGGGGCAGGGCGGTTCACCCCTCCACTTT.

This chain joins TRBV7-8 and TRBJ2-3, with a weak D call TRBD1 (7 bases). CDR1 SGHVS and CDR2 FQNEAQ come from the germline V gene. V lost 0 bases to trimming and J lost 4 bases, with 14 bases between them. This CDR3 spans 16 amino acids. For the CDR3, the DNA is TGTGCCAGCAGCTTAGCAAGCGGGCAGGGGGCAGATACGCAGTATTTT. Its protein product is CASSLASGQGADTQYF.

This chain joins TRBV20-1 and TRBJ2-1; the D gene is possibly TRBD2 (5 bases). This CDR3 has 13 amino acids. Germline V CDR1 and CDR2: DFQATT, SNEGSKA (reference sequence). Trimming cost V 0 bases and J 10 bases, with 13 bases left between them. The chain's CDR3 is CSARDRGSGEQFF. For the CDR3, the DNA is TGCAGTGCTAGAGATCGAGGGTCCGGAGAGCAGTTCTTC.

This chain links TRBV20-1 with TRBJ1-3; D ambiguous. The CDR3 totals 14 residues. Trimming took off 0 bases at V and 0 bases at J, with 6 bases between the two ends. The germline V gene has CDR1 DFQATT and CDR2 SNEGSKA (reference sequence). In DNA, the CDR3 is TGCAGTGCTAGAGACCGTAGCTCTGGAAACACCATATATTTT. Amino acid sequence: CSARDRSSGNTIYF.

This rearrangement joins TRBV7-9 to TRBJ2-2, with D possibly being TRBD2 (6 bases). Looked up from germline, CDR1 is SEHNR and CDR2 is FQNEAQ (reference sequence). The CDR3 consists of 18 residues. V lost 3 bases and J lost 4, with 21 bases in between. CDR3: CASSFLPGLGQGTGELFF. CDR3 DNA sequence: TGTGCCAGCAGCTTCCTACCGGGACTCGGGCAGGGCACCGGGGAGCTGTTTTTT.

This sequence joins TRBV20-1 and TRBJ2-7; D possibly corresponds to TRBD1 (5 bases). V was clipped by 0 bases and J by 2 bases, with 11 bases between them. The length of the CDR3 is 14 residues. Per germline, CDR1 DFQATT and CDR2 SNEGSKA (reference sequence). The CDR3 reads CSARDNDSPYEQYF. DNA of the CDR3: TGCAGTGCTAGAGATAATGACAGTCCCTACGAGCAGTACTTC.

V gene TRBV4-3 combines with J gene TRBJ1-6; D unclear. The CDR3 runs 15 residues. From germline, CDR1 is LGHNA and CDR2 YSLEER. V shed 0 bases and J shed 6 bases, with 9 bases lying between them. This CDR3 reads CASSQDLDPNSPLHF. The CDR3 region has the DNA TGCGCCAGCAGCCAAGATCTCGACCCTAATTCACCCCTCCACTTT.

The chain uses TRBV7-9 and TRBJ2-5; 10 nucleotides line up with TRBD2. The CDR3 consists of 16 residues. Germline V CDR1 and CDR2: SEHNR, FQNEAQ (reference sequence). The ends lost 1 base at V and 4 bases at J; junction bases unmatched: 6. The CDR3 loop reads CASSLGSGRLRETQYF. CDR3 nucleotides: TGTGCCAGCAGCTTAGGTAGCGGGAGGCTCCGAGAGACCCAGTACTTC.

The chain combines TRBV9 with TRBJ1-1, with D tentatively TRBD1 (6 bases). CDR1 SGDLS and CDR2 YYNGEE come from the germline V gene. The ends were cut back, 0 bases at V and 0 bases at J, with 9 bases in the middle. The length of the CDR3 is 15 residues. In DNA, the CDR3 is TGTGCCAGCAGCGTAGCGGGGGCCCTGAACACTGAAGCTTTCTTT. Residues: CASSVAGALNTEAFF.

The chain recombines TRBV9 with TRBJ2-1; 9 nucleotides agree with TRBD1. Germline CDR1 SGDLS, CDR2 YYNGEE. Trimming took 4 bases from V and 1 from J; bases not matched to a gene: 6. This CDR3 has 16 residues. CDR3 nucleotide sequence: TGTGCCAGCAGCTCGATGACAGGGGGGTCCTACAATGAGCAGTTCTTC. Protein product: CASSSMTGGSYNEQFF.

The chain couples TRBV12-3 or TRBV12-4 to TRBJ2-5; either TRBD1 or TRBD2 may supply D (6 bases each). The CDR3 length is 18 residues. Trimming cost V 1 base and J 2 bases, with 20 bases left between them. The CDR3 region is CASSLEFGSAGEQETQYF. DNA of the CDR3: TGTGCCAGCAGTTTAGAGTTCGGGAGCGCAGGGGAACAAGAGACCCAGTACTTC.

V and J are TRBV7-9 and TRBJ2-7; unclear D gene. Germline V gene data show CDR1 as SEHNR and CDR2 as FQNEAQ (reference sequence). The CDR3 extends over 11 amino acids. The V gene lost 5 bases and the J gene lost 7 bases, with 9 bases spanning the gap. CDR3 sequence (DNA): TGTGCCAGCAGCGATCGGATGGAGCAGTACTTC. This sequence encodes CASSDRMEQYF. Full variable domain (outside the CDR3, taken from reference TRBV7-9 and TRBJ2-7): DTGVSQNPRHKITKRGQNVTFRCDPISEHNRLYWYRQTLGQGPEFLTYFQNEAQLEKSRLLSDRFSAERPKGSFSTLEIQRTEQGDSAMYLCASSDRMEQYFGPGTRLTVT.

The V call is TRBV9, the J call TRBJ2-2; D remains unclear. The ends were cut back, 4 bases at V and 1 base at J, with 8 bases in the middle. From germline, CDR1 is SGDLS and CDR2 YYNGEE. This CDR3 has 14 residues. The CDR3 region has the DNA TGTGCCAGCAGCCGCGGTGTGAACACCGGGGAGCTGTTTTTT. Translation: CASSRGVNTGELFF.

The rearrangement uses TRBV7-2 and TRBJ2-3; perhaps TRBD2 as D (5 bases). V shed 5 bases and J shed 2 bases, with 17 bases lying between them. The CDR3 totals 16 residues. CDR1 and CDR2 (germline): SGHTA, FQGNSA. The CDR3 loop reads CASSEIPGSYTDTQYF. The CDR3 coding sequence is TGTGCCAGCAGCGAAATACCGGGGAGTTACACAGATACGCAGTATTTT.

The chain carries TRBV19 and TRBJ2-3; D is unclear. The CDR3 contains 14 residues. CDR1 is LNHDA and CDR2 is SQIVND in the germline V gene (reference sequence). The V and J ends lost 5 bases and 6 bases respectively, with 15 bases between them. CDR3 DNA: TGTGCCAGTAGTCCACCCCAGGAGTCCGATACGCAGTATTTT. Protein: CASSPPQESDTQYF.

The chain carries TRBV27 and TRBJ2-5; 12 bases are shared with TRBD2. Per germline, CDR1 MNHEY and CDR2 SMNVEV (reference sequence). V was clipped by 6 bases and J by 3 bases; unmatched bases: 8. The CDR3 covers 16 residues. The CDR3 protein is CASRGGTSGYKETQYF. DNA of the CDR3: TGTGCCAGCAGGGGGGGGACTAGCGGGTATAAAGAGACCCAGTACTTC.